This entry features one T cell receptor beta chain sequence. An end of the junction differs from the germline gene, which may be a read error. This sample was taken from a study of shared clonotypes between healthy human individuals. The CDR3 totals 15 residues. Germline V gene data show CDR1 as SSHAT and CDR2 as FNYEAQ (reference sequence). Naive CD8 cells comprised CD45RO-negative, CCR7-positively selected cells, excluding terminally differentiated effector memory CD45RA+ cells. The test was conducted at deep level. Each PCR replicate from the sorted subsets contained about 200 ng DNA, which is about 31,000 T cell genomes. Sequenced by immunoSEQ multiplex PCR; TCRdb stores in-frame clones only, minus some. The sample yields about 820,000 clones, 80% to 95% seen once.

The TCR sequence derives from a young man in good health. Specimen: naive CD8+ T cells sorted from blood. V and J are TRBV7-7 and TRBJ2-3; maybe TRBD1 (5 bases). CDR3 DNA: TGTGCTAGCAGCTTAACAGACAGTAGCACAGATACGCAGTATTTT. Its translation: CASSLTDSSTDTQYF.